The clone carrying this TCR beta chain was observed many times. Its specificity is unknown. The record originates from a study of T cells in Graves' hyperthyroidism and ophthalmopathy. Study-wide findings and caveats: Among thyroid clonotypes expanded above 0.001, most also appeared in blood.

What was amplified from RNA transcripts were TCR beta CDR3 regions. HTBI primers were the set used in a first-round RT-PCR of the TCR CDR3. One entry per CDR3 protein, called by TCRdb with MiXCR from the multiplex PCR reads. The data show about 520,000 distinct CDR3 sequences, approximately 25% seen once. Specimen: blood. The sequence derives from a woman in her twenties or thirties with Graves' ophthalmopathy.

This CDR3 reads CSAPGNYGYTF. For the CDR3, the DNA is TGCAGCGCCCCAGGGAACTATGGCTACACCTTC. The V call is TRBV29-1, the J call TRBJ1-2; TRBD1 might be the D (5 bases). Trimming shortened V by 7 bases and J by 2 bases, and 8 bases separated the two germline ends. The CDR3 totals 11 residues. The germline gives CDR1 SQVTM, CDR2 ANQGSEA.